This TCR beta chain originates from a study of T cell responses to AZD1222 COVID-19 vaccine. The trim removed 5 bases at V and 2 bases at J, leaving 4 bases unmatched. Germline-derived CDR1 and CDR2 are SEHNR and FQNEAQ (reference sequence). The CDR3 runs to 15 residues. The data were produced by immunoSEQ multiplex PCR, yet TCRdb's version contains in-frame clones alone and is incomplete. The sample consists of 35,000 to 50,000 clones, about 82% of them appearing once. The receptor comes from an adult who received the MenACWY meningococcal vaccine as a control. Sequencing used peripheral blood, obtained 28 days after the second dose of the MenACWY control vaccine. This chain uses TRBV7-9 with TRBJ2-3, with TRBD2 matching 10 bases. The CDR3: CASSRTSGNTDTQYF. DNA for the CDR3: TGTGCCAGCAGCCGTACTAGCGGGAACACAGATACGCAGTATTTT. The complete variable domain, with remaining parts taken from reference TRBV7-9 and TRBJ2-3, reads DTGVSQNPRHKITKRGQNVTFRCDPISEHNRLYWYRQTLGQGPEFLTYFQNEAQLEKSRLLSDRFSAERPKGSFSTLEIQRTEQGDSAMYLCASSRTSGNTDTQYFGPGTRLTVL.